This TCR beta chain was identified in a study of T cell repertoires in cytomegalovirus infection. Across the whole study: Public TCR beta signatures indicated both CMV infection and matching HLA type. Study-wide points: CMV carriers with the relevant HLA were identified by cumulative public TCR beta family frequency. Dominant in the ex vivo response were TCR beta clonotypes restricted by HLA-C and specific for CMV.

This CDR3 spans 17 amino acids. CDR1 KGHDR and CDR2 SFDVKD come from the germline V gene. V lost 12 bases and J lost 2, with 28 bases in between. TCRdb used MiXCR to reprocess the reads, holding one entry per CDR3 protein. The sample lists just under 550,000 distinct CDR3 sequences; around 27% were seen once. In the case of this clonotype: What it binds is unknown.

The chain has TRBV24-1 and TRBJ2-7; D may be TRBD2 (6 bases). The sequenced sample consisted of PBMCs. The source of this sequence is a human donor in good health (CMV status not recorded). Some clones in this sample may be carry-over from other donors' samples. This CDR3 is CAFFWAQVAEGPYEQYV. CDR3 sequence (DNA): TGTGCCTTCTTCTGGGCCCAGGTAGCGGAGGGTCCCTACGAGCAGTACGTC.